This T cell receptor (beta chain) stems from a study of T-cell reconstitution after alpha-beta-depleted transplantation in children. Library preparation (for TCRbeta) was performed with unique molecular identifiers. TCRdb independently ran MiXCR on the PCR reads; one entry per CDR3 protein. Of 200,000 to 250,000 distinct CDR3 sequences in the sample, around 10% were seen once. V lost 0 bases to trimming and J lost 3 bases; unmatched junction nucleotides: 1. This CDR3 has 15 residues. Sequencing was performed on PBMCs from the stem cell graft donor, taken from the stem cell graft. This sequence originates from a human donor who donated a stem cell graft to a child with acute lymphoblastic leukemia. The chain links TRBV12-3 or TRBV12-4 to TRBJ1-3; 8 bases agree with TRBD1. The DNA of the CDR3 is TGTGCCAGCAGTTTAGCCAGGGGGCTTGGAAACACCATATATTTT. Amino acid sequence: CASSLARGLGNTIYF.